Below, 23 T cell receptor beta chains from the same sample are listed, as sequenced in a study of beta chain features in type 1 diabetes. All of the isolated RNA was reverse transcribed, so expressed TCRB transcripts were sequenced. Only in-frame clones appear in the TCRdb table, and some are missing; sequencing was by immunoSEQ multiplex PCR. The data contain over 15,000 clones, roughly two fifths of them singletons. The specimen was stem cell memory CD4+ T cells from blood. The receptor source for this set is a woman in her 40s in good health.

This clone was observed once. The rearrangement links TRBV27 to TRBJ2-3; 15 nucleotides align to TRBD2. Trimming took 0 bases from V and 6 from J; bases not matched to a gene: 10. Germline V CDR1 and CDR2: MNHEY, SMNVEV (reference sequence). This CDR3 contains 19 residues. CDR3 sequence: CASSLSIGSGLAGGDTQYF. The CDR3 nucleotides are TGTGCCAGCAGTTTATCGATAGGGTCTGGACTAGCGGGGGGGGATACGCAGTATTTT.

This clone occurred once. This sequence joins TRBV7-2 and TRBJ2-5; 10 bases are shared with TRBD2. This CDR3 comprises 16 residues. Germline V CDR1 and CDR2: SGHTA, FQGNSA. V lost 5 bases and J lost 5; bases outside the gene matches: 11. The CDR3 sequence: CASSRKIAGGGETQYF. CDR3 coding DNA: TGTGCCAGCAGCCGGAAAATAGCGGGGGGCGGGGAGACCCAGTACTTC.

The chain employs TRBV19 and TRBJ1-1, with a tentative D call TRBD1 (6 bases). The ends were cut back, 2 bases at V and 2 bases at J, with 12 bases in the middle. CDR3 size: 15 residues. Germline CDR1 LNHDA, CDR2 SQIVND (reference sequence). As DNA, the CDR3 is TGTGCCAGTAGTATATGGGGCAGGGGTAACACTGAAGCTTTCTTT. Translated, it gives CASSIWGRGNTEAFF.

This clone was seen a few times. V usage is TRBV4-1 and J usage is TRBJ2-7, with no clear D. CDR3 length: 13 amino acids. Germline CDR1 reads MGHRA; CDR2 reads YSYEKL. The CDR3 DNA reads TGCGCTAAAGACTTCCTTGGATCCTACGAGCAGTACTTC. Protein sequence: CAKDFLGSYEQYF.

This chain uses TRBV9 with TRBJ1-2, with TRBD1 matching 12 bases. J gave up 3 bases and V 2 bases, and 8 bases lay outside the gene matches. The V gene's germline CDR1 is SGDLS and CDR2 YYNGEE. There are 17 residues in the CDR3. DNA of the CDR3: TGTGCCAGCAGCGTGCCGGGACAGGGGGCGTCGGACTATGGCTACACCTTC. Translation: CASSVPGQGASDYGYTF.

This rearrangement joins TRBV9 to TRBJ2-3; 8 bases line up with TRBD2. V shed 1 base and J 4 bases; nucleotides not matched to a gene: 11. Germline assignment: CDR1 SGDLS and CDR2 YYNGEE. The CDR3 totals 17 residues. CDR3 sequence: CASSVTEAGAVPDTQYF. The CDR3, as DNA: TGTGCCAGCAGCGTAACCGAAGCGGGGGCCGTCCCAGATACGCAGTATTTT.

The J gene is TRBJ1-2, the V gene TRBV2; D may be TRBD1 (6 bases). V lost 6 bases to trimming and J lost 7 bases, with 15 bases between them. This CDR3 has 13 residues. CDR1 is SNHLY and CDR2 is FYNNEI in the germline V gene. Here the CDR3 reads CASRPDRTVGYTF. For the CDR3, the DNA is TGTGCCAGCAGACCCGACAGGACGGTTGGCTACACCTTC.

The rearrangement uses TRBV7-9 and TRBJ2-3; 8 nucleotides line up with TRBD2. This CDR3 comprises 15 residues. Germline V gene lookup returns CDR1 SEHNR and CDR2 FQNEAQ (reference sequence). V dropped 4 bases and J dropped 3; count of bases not matched to a gene: 6. CDR3 nucleotides: TGTGCCAGCAGCTCCGACCGGGGGGGAACAGATACGCAGTATTTT. This encodes CASSSDRGGTDTQYF.

This rearrangement joins TRBV5-4 to TRBJ2-2; 9 bases map to TRBD1. Germline CDR1 reads SGHNT; CDR2 reads YYREEE (reference sequence). This CDR3 region has 13 residues. Trimming took 4 bases from V and 6 from J; bases not matched to a gene: 1. For the CDR3, the DNA is TGTGCCAGCAGCCGACAGGGGGCCGGGGAGCTGTTTTTT. Translated, it gives CASSRQGAGELFF. The variable domain in full, with the rest retrieved from reference TRBV5-4 and TRBJ2-2, is ETGVTQSPTHLIKTRGQQVTLRCSSQSGHNTVSWYQQALGQGPQFIFQYYREEENGRGNFPPRFSGLQFPNYSSELNVNALELDDSALYLCASSRQGAGELFFGEGSRLTVL.

This chain links TRBV18 with TRBJ2-3; 10 positions agree with TRBD2. Germline V gene lookup returns CDR1 KGHSH and CDR2 LQKENI. Trimming took 4 bases from V and 2 from J; bases not matched to a gene: 6. CDR3 length equals 16 residues. CDR3 amino acids: CASSQKLAGNTDTQYF. The CDR3 coding sequence is TGTGCCAGCTCACAAAAACTAGCGGGGAACACAGATACGCAGTATTTT. Combining the CDR3 with reference TRBV18 and TRBJ2-3 gives the whole variable domain NAGVMQNPRHLVRRRGQEARLRCSPMKGHSHVYWYRQLPEEGLKFMVYLQKENIIDESGMPKERFSAEFPKEGPSILRIQQVVRGDSAAYFCASSQKLAGNTDTQYFGPGTRLTVL.

V is TRBV9 and J is TRBJ1-1; TRBD1 might be the D (5 bases). The V end was cut by 0 bases, the J end by 1 base, with 16 bases between. CDR3 size: 17 residues. Germline V gene data show CDR1 as SGDLS and CDR2 as YYNGEE. For the CDR3, the DNA is TGTGCCAGCAGCGTAGTTCCACAGACAGCCCCGAACACTGAAGCTTTCTTT. This translates into CASSVVPQTAPNTEAFF. The variable domain in full, completed from reference TRBV9 and TRBJ1-1, reads DSGVTQTPKHLITATGQRVTLRCSPRSGDLSVYWYQQSLDQGLQFLIQYYNGEERAKGNILERFSAQQFPDLHSELNLSSLELGDSALYFCASSVVPQTAPNTEAFFGQGTRLTVV.

The chain couples TRBV5-8 to TRBJ1-5; D remains unclear. Germline values: CDR1 SGHTS, CDR2 YDEGEE. The V end lost 0 bases, the J end lost 6 bases, and 13 bases lay between the germline ends. The CDR3 has 15 residues. For the CDR3, the DNA is TGTGCCAGCAGCTTGGCCGTAGGCAGGATTCAGCCCCAGCATTTT. Protein: CASSLAVGRIQPQHF.

This chain connects TRBV6-6 to TRBJ1-3; 8 nucleotides line up with TRBD1. CDR1 and CDR2 from the germline V gene are MNHNY and SVGAGI (reference sequence). This CDR3 contains 16 residues. The V gene end was trimmed by 0 bases and the J gene end by 3 bases; junction bases not matched to a gene: 4. CDR3 loop: CASSYSSGGFGNTIYF. The DNA for the CDR3 is TGTGCCAGCAGTTACTCGTCAGGGGGCTTTGGAAACACCATATATTTT.

V usage is TRBV19 and J usage is TRBJ2-5; a weak D match, TRBD1 (6 bases). The CDR3 runs 14 residues. The germline V gene has CDR1 LNHDA and CDR2 SQIVND (reference sequence). With 6 bases removed from V and 5 bases from J, the gap between germline ends came to 16 bases. In DNA, the CDR3 is TGTGCCAGTAGCCTTAGAGGGGGTGGCGAGACCCAGTACTTC. As protein: CASSLRGGGETQYF.

This chain links TRBV4-2 with TRBJ2-5; 13 bases align to TRBD2. This CDR3 spans 17 amino acids. Germline V gene data show CDR1 as LGHNA and CDR2 as YNFKEQ. Losses at the gene ends were 2 bases for V and 4 bases for J; bases not matched to a gene: 7. The CDR3 sequence is CASSQRQLAGGRETQYF. CDR3 bases: TGTGCCAGCAGCCAACGTCAACTAGCGGGGGGGCGAGAGACCCAGTACTTC.

This chain links TRBV7-2 with TRBJ2-7, with 8 positions matching TRBD2. V trimming: 3 bases; J trimming: 3 bases; junction bases outside the gene matches: 4. The CDR3 spans 14 residues. The V gene's germline CDR1 is SGHTA and CDR2 FQGNSA. This chain's CDR3 is CASSFSAGGYEQYF. The CDR3 coding sequence is TGTGCCAGCAGCTTCTCCGCGGGGGGCTACGAGCAGTACTTC.

This clone has more than one count but fewer than ten. This chain uses TRBV28 with TRBJ2-2; D is unresolved. Germline V CDR1 and CDR2: MDHEN, SYDVKM. This CDR3 has 13 residues. Deletions cut 2 bases from V and 7 bases from J, with 8 bases between. The CDR3 DNA is TGTGCCAGCAGTTTAAGTTCAGACGGGGAGCTGTTTTTT. Its translation is CASSLSSDGELFF.

The rearrangement uses TRBV10-2 and TRBJ2-2; D ambiguous. There are 15 residues in the CDR3. Between the trimmed V and J ends, which lost 2 bases and 4 bases, there was a span of 11 bases. CDR1 is WSHSY, CDR2 SAAADI, per germline. Written as DNA, the CDR3 is TGCGCCAGCAGTGAGCCCATCCAGTCCACCGGGGAGCTGTTTTTT. It translates to CASSEPIQSTGELFF.

This clone was seen only a few times. The J gene is TRBJ1-5, the V gene TRBV6-1; TRBD1 might be the D (6 bases). V was shortened by 6 bases and J by 5 bases, with 17 bases between the two germline ends. The V gene's germline CDR1 is MNHNS and CDR2 SASEGT. CDR3 length equals 15 residues. The chain's CDR3 is CASSLSSDRYQPQHF. In nucleotides, the CDR3 is TGTGCCAGCAGCCTGTCGTCGGACAGATATCAGCCCCAGCATTTT.

This clone was seen just once. The rearrangement links TRBV6-5 to TRBJ2-5, with TRBD2 matching 9 bases. The CDR3 contains 13 residues. CDR1 is MNHEY, CDR2 SVGAGI, per germline. The junction had 6 bases not matched to a gene; V was cut back by 8 bases and J by 5 bases. The CDR3 here is CASAAGGGETQYF. CDR3 coding DNA: TGTGCCAGCGCAGCGGGGGGCGGGGAGACCCAGTACTTC.

The rearrangement links TRBV7-2 to TRBJ1-1; D perhaps matches TRBD1 (5 bases). Per germline, CDR1 SGHTA and CDR2 FQGNSA. V lost 7 bases and J 8 bases, leaving 23 bases between the germline ends. This CDR3 is built from 15 residues. CDR3 nucleotides: TGTGCCAGCACCCTAACGGCCACCCAAAAGGGGGAAGCTTTCTTT. This translates into CASTLTATQKGEAFF.

This clone was picked up a small number of times. The rearrangement uses TRBV29-1 and TRBJ2-1; the D gene is possibly TRBD2 (5 bases). The V gene lost 7 bases and the J gene lost 5 bases, with 15 bases spanning the gap. Germline V lookup: CDR1 SQVTM, CDR2 ANQGSEA. The CDR3 is made up of 13 amino acids. CDR3 sequence reads: CSARPEGNNEQFF. CDR3 bases: TGCAGCGCCCGTCCCGAGGGAAACAATGAGCAGTTCTTC.

The CDR3 nucleotides read TGTGCCAGCATCCCTCCGGGTGTAAAAAGCACAGATACGCAGTATTTT. Protein sequence: CASIPPGVKSTDTQYF. The J gene is TRBJ2-3, the V gene TRBV5-4; D uncertain. V was trimmed by 6 bases and J by 0 bases, leaving 17 bases between them. The germline gives CDR1 SGHNT, CDR2 YYREEE (reference sequence). The CDR3 spans 16 residues.